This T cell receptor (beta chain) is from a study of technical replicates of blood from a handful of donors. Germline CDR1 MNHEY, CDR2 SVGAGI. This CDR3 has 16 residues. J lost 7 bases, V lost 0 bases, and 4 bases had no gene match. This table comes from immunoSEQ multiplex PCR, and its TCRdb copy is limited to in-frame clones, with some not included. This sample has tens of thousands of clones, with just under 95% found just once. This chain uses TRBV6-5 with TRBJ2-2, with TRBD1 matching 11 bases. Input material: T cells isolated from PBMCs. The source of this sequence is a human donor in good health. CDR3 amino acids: CASSYSGTGGGGELFF. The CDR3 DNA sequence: TGTGCCAGCAGTTACTCCGGGACAGGGGGAGGCGGGGAGCTGTTTTTT.